Sequencing of this T cell receptor (beta chain) was carried out in a study of stem cell transplantation in POMP-related autoinflammatory disease. Study background: Hypothesis: faulty thymoproteasomes impair CD8+ T-cell selection, skewing TRB repertoires. Study-wide results and caveats: A trend toward lower repertoire diversity and greater clonality appeared in every analyzed T-cell subset of PRAID patients. Fewer unique TRB V-J gene pairings were identified in patients with PRAID.

This table comes from immunoSEQ multiplex PCR, and its TCRdb copy is limited to in-frame clones, with some not included. In all, the sample yields 90 to 100 clones. Regarding this clone: The target antigen is unknown.

The CDR3 covers 14 residues. CDR1 KGHSH and CDR2 LQKENI come from the germline V gene. Trimming shortened V by 3 bases and J by 5 bases, and 11 bases separated the two germline ends. The receptor comes from a human donor in good health. The chain is built from TRBV18 and TRBJ2-1; D is unclear. Sequenced material: CD4+ follicular helper T cells (Tfh) from PBMCs. DNA for the CDR3: TGTGCCAGCTCACCTTTCCTACAAAACAATGAGCAGTTCTTC. Amino acid sequence: CASSPFLQNNEQFF.